The 14 T cell receptor beta chains below come from one sample, sequenced in a study of metastatic and nonmetastatic thyroid tumors. No treatment had been given to any patient before thyroid surgery. TCRdb reanalyzed the PCR reads with MiXCR. The sample consists of about 4,000 clones, about 22% of them appearing once. Sequencing input: tumor tissue. The origin of the receptors is a female donor with papillary thyroid cancer or a benign thyroid nodule (not recorded which). Some clones in this sample may be carry-over from other donors' samples.

This clone was counted only a few times. This rearrangement joins TRBV28 to TRBJ1-1, with TRBD1 identical over 12 bases. V dropped 3 bases and J dropped 6; count of bases not matched to a gene: 14. The CDR3 runs 18 residues. CDR1 and CDR2 (germline): MDHEN, SYDVKM. The CDR3 loop reads CASSFMTGGQGARAEAFF. The CDR3 DNA follows: TGTGCCAGCAGTTTTATGACGGGGGGACAGGGGGCGCGGGCTGAAGCTTTCTTT.

The J gene is TRBJ2-3, the V gene TRBV5-6, with D perhaps assigned TRBD1 or TRBD2 (6 bases each). The CDR3 totals 16 residues. CDR1 SGHDT and CDR2 YYEEEE come from the germline V gene. V was trimmed by 5 bases and J by 2 bases, leaving 18 bases between them. CDR3 nucleotide sequence: TGTGCCAGCAGGTCCTTCGGGGGCCGGCACACAGATACGCAGTATTTT. Its protein is CASRSFGGRHTDTQYF.

As regards this clone: This could be a read error, since a much larger clone is one nucleotide away. The chain joins TRBV12-5 to TRBJ2-6, with a tentative D call TRBD1 (5 bases). This CDR3 contains 17 residues. Per the germline V gene, CDR1 is LGHNT and CDR2 is FRNRAP. Trimming shortened V by 4 bases and J by 2 bases, and 15 bases separated the two germline ends. CDR3: CASGSFIETAGANVLTF. In nucleotides, the CDR3 is TGTGCTAGTGGTTCCTTCATTGAGACAGCTGGGGCCAACGTCCTGACTTTC.

The chain couples TRBV19 to TRBJ1-5; TRBD1 matches 9 bases. Germline V CDR1 and CDR2: LNHDA, SQIVND (reference sequence). CDR3 length: 14 amino acids. V was clipped by 7 bases and J by 7 bases; unmatched bases: 8. The CDR3 DNA sequence: TGTGCCAGTAACGGCCGGACAGGGGAGCAGCCCCAGCATTTT. Amino acids: CASNGRTGEQPQHF. Full variable domain (rest looked up from reference TRBV19 and TRBJ1-5): DGGITQSPKYLFRKEGQNVTLSCEQNLNHDAMYWYRQDPGQGLRLIYYSQIVNDFQKGDIAEGYSVSREKKESFPLTVTSAQKNPTAFYLCASNGRTGEQPQHFGDGTRLSIL.

The rearrangement uses TRBV7-3 and TRBJ2-7, with TRBD1 identical over 7 bases. The CDR3 is 16 amino acids. V dropped 5 bases and J dropped 2; count of bases not matched to a gene: 12. Germline V lookup: CDR1 SGHTA, CDR2 FQGTGA. The CDR3 sequence: CASSRRQGDKTYEQYF. The CDR3 DNA follows: TGTGCCAGCAGCCGCAGACAGGGAGACAAGACCTACGAGCAGTACTTC.

The V call is TRBV4-2, the J call TRBJ2-7; D gene ambiguous. CDR3 length: 16 amino acids. Deletions cut 3 bases from V and 5 bases from J, with 20 bases between. The germline V gene encodes CDR1 LGHNA and CDR2 YNFKEQ. The CDR3 sequence: CASSQDLGSWSNEQYF. CDR3 bases: TGTGCCAGCAGCCAGGATCTGGGTTCTTGGTCTAACGAGCAGTACTTC.

This clone showed up just a few times. V and J are TRBV6-4 and TRBJ2-2; 8 bases fit TRBD1. This CDR3 is built from 14 residues. Germline loops: CDR1 MRHNA, CDR2 SNTAGT. J lost 6 bases, V lost 6 bases, and 6 bases had no gene match. CDR3 residues: CASSPGGAAGELFF. The CDR3 region has the DNA TGTGCCAGCAGCCCAGGGGGCGCGGCCGGGGAGCTGTTTTTT.

The chain carries TRBV5-1 and TRBJ1-2; D not certain. Germline V CDR1 and CDR2: SGHRS, YFSETQ. This CDR3 spans 14 amino acids. V was pared by 1 base and J by 2 bases, with 9 bases between. CDR3 sequence: CASSLRSGNYGYTF. CDR3 bases: TGCGCCAGCAGCTTGAGATCTGGGAACTATGGCTACACCTTC.

This clone has at least ten counts. This could be a read error, since a much larger clone is one nucleotide away. The identical CDR3 is also encoded by other nucleotide sequences in the sample. Here the CDR3 reads CASSLFYSSYNEQFF. DNA of the CDR3: TGTGCCAGCAGCTTGTTCTATTCATCCTACAACGAGCAGTTCTTC. V and J are TRBV11-2 and TRBJ2-1, with unresolved D. This CDR3 is 15 amino acids long. Per the germline V gene, CDR1 is SGHAT and CDR2 is FQNNGV.

This clone is large in the sample. Relative to the germline gene, one junction end is altered; a read error may explain this. The rearrangement links TRBV28 to TRBJ1-1; no firm D call. CDR3 length: 12 amino acids. CDR1 is MDHEN, CDR2 SYDVKM, per germline. The CDR3 is CASRTRNTESFF. The CDR3 DNA reads as TGTGCCAGCAGAACCAGAAATACTGAATCTTTCTTT.

This clone was seen more than once but under ten times. The CDR3 nucleotides are TGTGCCAGCAGTAGGGACAGGGGAATCGGTGGCTACACCTTC. This translates into CASSRDRGIGGYTF. This chain uses TRBV28 with TRBJ1-2, with TRBD1 matching 10 bases. CDR1 and CDR2 (germline): MDHEN, SYDVKM. Unmatched junction bases numbered 7, after V lost 5 bases and J lost 7 bases. The CDR3 loop spans 14 amino acids.

The rearrangement joins TRBV28 to TRBJ2-7; D possibly corresponds to TRBD2 (6 bases). In germline, CDR1 is MDHEN, CDR2 SYDVKM. V was cut by 2 bases and J by 6 bases, with 8 bases left in between. The CDR3 is made up of 12 amino acids. The CDR3 here is CASSLVGGEQYF. The CDR3 bases are TGTGCCAGCAGTTTAGTGGGAGGCGAGCAGTACTTC.

The rearrangement joins TRBV28 to TRBJ2-7, with TRBD1 identical over 7 bases. The germline V gene encodes CDR1 MDHEN and CDR2 SYDVKM. Trimming cost V 10 bases and J 0 bases; bases outside gene matches: 6. This CDR3 is 13 amino acids long. CDR3: CATMGQNSYEQYF. CDR3 sequence (DNA): TGTGCCACCATGGGACAGAACTCCTACGAGCAGTACTTC.

The chain has TRBV9 and TRBJ2-2; D gene uncertain. There are 11 residues in the CDR3. Germline V lookup: CDR1 SGDLS, CDR2 YYNGEE. Trimming removed 10 bases from V and 6 bases from J, with 10 bases in between. CDR3 in DNA: TGTGCCTGCCGAATTTCCGGGGAGCTGTTTTTT. Protein: CACRISGELFF.